This T cell receptor beta chain was profiled in a study of T cell responses to AZD1222 COVID-19 vaccine. Study-level results: The donors showed a predominance of white British ancestry and of females, with possible underestimation of clonal diversity.

In regard to this clone: Its target is unknown.

Clones were read by immunoSEQ multiplex PCR, and TCRdb kept only the in-frame ones, dropping some. Altogether 25,000 or so clones are present, around nine tenths being singletons, with the ten largest covering 30% to 40%. Pooling was applied to second doses at about 4 or about 12 weeks. V dropped 3 bases and J dropped 0 bases, with 8 bases sitting between them. The CDR3 contains 14 residues. Germline-derived CDR1 and CDR2 are MDHEN and SYDVKM. This sequence originates from an adult who received the AZD1222 COVID-19 vaccine. The chain couples TRBV28 to TRBJ1-2, with D hard to call. The source material was peripheral blood, sampled 28 days after the second AZD1222 dose. The CDR3, as DNA: TGTGCCAGCAGTTTGGCCAGACCTAACTATGGCTACACCTTC. This encodes CASSLARPNYGYTF.